The 28 T cell receptor beta chains reported below all come from one sample, sequenced in a study of blood T cells in healthy people across ages. Sample-barcoded 5' priming and a J-beta primer mix drove a second PCR of roughly 6 to 12 cycles. TCRdb analysed the 5' RACE reads with MiXCR anew, one entry per CDR3 protein. The sample has some 1.8 million distinct CDR3 sequences, roughly two fifths seen once. The sequenced sample consisted of blood. These receptors came from a human donor in good health.

There are a few counts of this clonotype. The V and J genes are TRBV20-1 and TRBJ2-7; possible D gene TRBD2, 5 bases. The CDR3 runs 14 residues. CDR1 and CDR2 (germline): DFQATT, SNEGSKA (reference sequence). Trimming stripped 5 bases from V and 2 bases from J, with 16 bases between. CDR3 in amino acids: CSAGETEKPYEQYF. CDR3 nucleotides: TGCAGTGCTGGGGAGACGGAGAAACCCTACGAGCAGTACTTC.

The chain recombines TRBV6-6 with TRBJ2-4, with 8 bases identical to TRBD1. The J call is in doubt because the DNA end fits TRBJ2-7 better. The CDR3 contains 14 residues. CDR1 MNHNY and CDR2 SVGAGI come from the germline V gene (reference sequence). The CDR3 reads CASSYRQGADEQYF. The CDR3 DNA reads TGTGCCAGCAGTTACAGGCAGGGGGCAGACGAGCAGTACTTC.

The chain couples TRBV20-1 to TRBJ2-5; the match to TRBD1 covers 8 bases. In germline, CDR1 is DFQATT, CDR2 SNEGSKA (reference sequence). This CDR3 spans 13 amino acids. V lost 3 bases and J lost 7; bases outside the gene matches: 7. DNA of the CDR3: TGCAGTGCTAGGGGACAGGCAATGGGGACCCAGTACTTC. Protein: CSARGQAMGTQYF.

This clonotype was counted between two and nine times. The rearrangement links TRBV12-3 or TRBV12-4 to TRBJ2-1; D is unresolved. With 3 bases removed from V and 0 bases from J, the gap between germline ends came to 12 bases. The CDR3 consists of 16 residues. CDR3 protein: CASSLGGWSSYNEQFF. The CDR3, as DNA: TGTGCCAGCAGTTTGGGCGGATGGAGCTCCTACAATGAGCAGTTCTTC.

This clonotype showed up just once. The V and J genes are TRBV10-3 and TRBJ1-2; D unclear. Germline values: CDR1 ENHRY, CDR2 SYGVKD. V was pared by 0 bases and J by 8 bases, with 10 bases between. This CDR3 is built from 13 residues. The CDR3 DNA is TGTGCCATCAGTGAGTCCGGGTTAGGCGGCTACACCTTC. Its translation is CAISESGLGGYTF.

This clonotype showed up many times. V and J are TRBV7-3 and TRBJ1-2; D might be TRBD1 (5 bases). Trimming cost V 2 bases and J 3 bases, with 10 bases left between them. The CDR3 runs to 14 residues. Germline loops: CDR1 SGHTA, CDR2 FQGTGA. The CDR3 loop is CASSLRGGDYGYTF. The CDR3 DNA reads as TGTGCCAGCAGCTTACGGGGGGGGGACTATGGCTACACCTTC.

This clonotype was seen at least ten times. Here the CDR3 DNA reads TGTGCCAGCAGCTTAGGCGTCTACAGCTCCTACGAGCAGTACTTC. It is translated as CASSLGVYSSYEQYF. The chain recombines TRBV7-2 with TRBJ2-7; D gene uncertain. CDR3 length equals 15 residues. Germline lookup yields CDR1 SGHTA and CDR2 FQGNSA. The V end lost 1 base, the J end lost 0 bases, and 10 bases lay between the germline ends.

This clonotype was detected many times. The gene calls are TRBV4-3 and TRBJ2-7; TRBD2 agrees at 11 bases. CDR1 and CDR2 from the germline V gene are LGHNA and YSLEER. The CDR3 totals 19 residues. The V gene end was trimmed by 4 bases and the J gene end by 2 bases; junction bases not matched to a gene: 16. The CDR3 DNA reads TGCGCCAGCAGCCCTCAGGAGGGCCCTACTAGCGGGGGAACCTACGAGCAGTACTTC. Protein sequence: CASSPQEGPTSGGTYEQYF.

This rearrangement joins TRBV12-3 or TRBV12-4 to TRBJ2-3; 9 bases agree with TRBD1. The trim removed 5 bases at V and 0 bases at J, leaving 6 bases unmatched. The CDR3 has 16 residues. The CDR3 loop reads CASSPGTGSSTDTQYF. Written as DNA, the CDR3 is TGTGCCAGCAGTCCTGGGACAGGGTCGAGCACAGATACGCAGTATTTT.

The chain is built from TRBV4-3 and TRBJ1-2; maybe TRBD1 (5 bases). Germline V lookup: CDR1 LGHNA, CDR2 YSLEER. The CDR3 contains 15 residues. V was pared by 1 base and J by 4 bases, with 13 bases between. CDR3 protein: CASSQGGRIPYGYTF. CDR3 bases: TGCGCCAGCAGCCAAGGGGGCAGGATCCCCTATGGCTACACCTTC.

This clonotype was observed a handful of times. The chain combines TRBV6-5 with TRBJ2-2; D ambiguous. The germline CDR1 and CDR2 sequences are MNHEY and SVGAGI. The V end was cut by 1 base, the J end by 6 bases, with 3 bases between. The CDR3 totals 12 residues. The CDR3 here is CASSYFSGELFF. The CDR3 region has the DNA TGTGCCAGCAGTTACTTTTCCGGGGAGCTGTTTTTT.

The table lists this clonotype with a few counts. The chain joins TRBV7-2 to TRBJ2-5; D perhaps matches TRBD1 (5 bases). Germline V lookup: CDR1 SGHTA, CDR2 FQGNSA. CDR3 size: 14 residues. The germline V and J ends were trimmed by 5 bases and 4 bases, with 14 bases remaining between them. The CDR3 region has the DNA TGTGCCAGCAGCGCCAGGGTCAAACCAGAGACCCAGTACTTC. This encodes CASSARVKPETQYF.

This clonotype was seen only a few times. This sequence joins TRBV4-3 and TRBJ1-2, with 7 nucleotides matching TRBD1. The CDR3 runs to 16 residues. V was clipped by 4 bases and J by 8 bases; unmatched bases: 16. The V gene's germline CDR1 is LGHNA and CDR2 YSLEER. The CDR3, as DNA: TGCGCCAGCAGCCCAGGGGTACAAGGGGGCGGCAGCGGCTACACCTTC. It yields the protein CASSPGVQGGGSGYTF.

There are a few counts of this clonotype. J is TRBJ1-2 and V is TRBV7-9; 8 nucleotides match TRBD1. The V segment lost 5 bases and the J segment 1 base; nucleotides outside the gene matches: 6. From germline, CDR1 is SEHNR and CDR2 FQNEAQ (reference sequence). This CDR3 has 15 amino acids. The CDR3 sequence is CASSPPTGVNYGYTF. The CDR3 DNA reads as TGTGCCAGCAGCCCTCCGACAGGGGTTAACTATGGCTACACCTTC.

In its sample, this clonotype was seen a few times. V usage is TRBV20-1 and J usage is TRBJ1-5; D remains ambiguous. This CDR3 is 12 amino acids long. V was shortened by 5 bases and J by 0 bases, with 5 bases between the two germline ends. Germline V gene data show CDR1 as DFQATT and CDR2 as SNEGSKA (reference sequence). CDR3 in DNA: TGCAGTGCTCGACTTAGCAATCAGCCCCAGCATTTT. It codes for CSARLSNQPQHF.

Regarding this clonotype: The junction differs from germline at one of its ends, possibly a read error. This chain uses TRBV10-3 with TRBJ1-2; TRBD1 matches 8 bases. The CDR3 extends over 14 amino acids. The germline gives CDR1 ENHRY, CDR2 SYGVKD. In DNA form, the CDR3 reads TGTGCCACCCAGGACAGGGCGGATAGCTATGACTACACCTTC. It is translated as CATQDRADSYDYTF.

The rearrangement uses TRBV3-1 and TRBJ2-7; no reliable D call. This CDR3 contains 14 residues. The V end lost 0 bases, the J end lost 0 bases, and 6 bases lay between the germline ends. The germline CDR1 and CDR2 sequences are LGHDT and YNNKEL (reference sequence). The CDR3 sequence is CASSQDLNSYEQYF. CDR3 DNA: TGTGCCAGCAGCCAAGATTTGAACTCCTACGAGCAGTACTTC.

This chain connects TRBV4-2 to TRBJ2-5; maybe TRBD2 (5 bases). Germline V lookup: CDR1 LGHNA, CDR2 YNFKEQ. With 4 bases removed from V and 2 bases from J, the gap between germline ends came to 11 bases. This CDR3 has 14 amino acids. In DNA, the CDR3 is TGTGCCAGCAGCCGGGTGGACTGGCAAGAGACCCAGTACTTC. This translates into CASSRVDWQETQYF.

This chain links TRBV28 with TRBJ2-3; maybe TRBD1 (6 bases). V dropped 4 bases and J dropped 6 bases, with 11 bases sitting between them. The CDR3 runs to 13 residues. CDR1 and CDR2 from the germline V gene are MDHEN and SYDVKM. CDR3 in amino acids: CASSYRDRDTQYF. The CDR3 DNA follows: TGTGCCAGCAGTTACAGGGACCGGGATACGCAGTATTTT.

This clonotype was detected a few times. The rearrangement links TRBV14 to TRBJ2-7; 9 nucleotides match TRBD1. The junction had 9 bases not matched to a gene; V was cut back by 2 bases and J by 1 base. The CDR3 consists of 17 residues. Germline CDR1 and CDR2: SGHDN and FVKESK. The CDR3 reads CASSQLSGTGKSYEQYF. The CDR3 region has the DNA TGTGCCAGCAGCCAATTGTCCGGGACAGGGAAATCCTACGAGCAGTACTTC. The variable domain in full, completed from reference TRBV14 and TRBJ2-7, reads EAGVTQFPSHSVIEKGQTVTLRCDPISGHDNLYWYRRVMGKEIKFLLHFVKESKQDESGMPNNRFLAERTGGTYSTLKVQPAELEDSGVYFCASSQLSGTGKSYEQYFGPGTRLTVT.

In its sample, this clonotype was seen a few times. This rearrangement joins TRBV20-1 to TRBJ2-3; no clear D. The CDR3 runs to 14 residues. CDR1 DFQATT and CDR2 SNEGSKA come from the germline V gene (reference sequence). The V end lost 5 bases, the J end lost 1 base, and 13 bases lay between the germline ends. The CDR3 coding sequence is TGCAGTGCTCAACCGCCGACTGGCACAGATACGCAGTATTTT. Translated, it gives CSAQPPTGTDTQYF.

The chain combines TRBV5-4 with TRBJ1-6; no reliable D call. The CDR3 contains 14 residues. The V and J ends lost 0 bases and 10 bases respectively, with 11 bases between them. The V gene's germline CDR1 is SGHNT and CDR2 YYREEE (reference sequence). The CDR3 DNA follows: TGTGCCAGCAGCTTGGGTCAGGCGGAATCACCCCTCCACTTT. Protein: CASSLGQAESPLHF. The full variable domain, in which reference TRBV5-4 and TRBJ1-6 provide the parts outside the CDR3, is ETGVTQSPTHLIKTRGQQVTLRCSSQSGHNTVSWYQQALGQGPQFIFQYYREEENGRGNFPPRFSGLQFPNYSSELNVNALELDDSALYLCASSLGQAESPLHFGNGTRLTVT.

J is TRBJ2-7 and V is TRBV12-3 or TRBV12-4, with a weak D call TRBD1 (6 bases). Trimming pared 5 bases from V and 8 bases from J, leaving 16 bases between. The CDR3 length is 13 residues. The CDR3 region has the DNA TGTGCCAGCAGTACCCGGACAGCCCTCCAGCAGTACTTC. This translates into CASSTRTALQQYF.

The chain has TRBV6-5 and TRBJ1-2, with a possible D match to TRBD1 (5 bases). The CDR3 is made up of 15 amino acids. Germline V gene sequence: CDR1 MNHEY, CDR2 SVGAGI. With 7 bases removed from V and 6 bases from J, the gap between germline ends came to 21 bases. The CDR3 DNA follows: TGTGCCAGCATCCCCCCCCTGGGACGGGGACATGGCTACACCTTC. Protein: CASIPPLGRGHGYTF.

Turning to this clonotype: One junction end does not reproduce the germline sequence, and a read error may be involved. The chain is built from TRBV27 and TRBJ1-2, with 7 bases matching TRBD1. Germline V gene lookup returns CDR1 MNHEY and CDR2 SMNVEV (reference sequence). CDR3 length: 14 amino acids. The CDR3 spells CASGLKGAFNGYTF. The CDR3 DNA reads as TGTGCCAGCGGTTTAAAGGGGGCTTTTAATGGCTACACCTTC.

This chain uses TRBV7-8 with TRBJ2-4; no definite D call. The J call may be incorrect, as the DNA end agrees better with TRBJ2-7. The germline CDR1 and CDR2 sequences are SGHVS and FQNEAQ. The CDR3 has 13 residues. The CDR3 bases are TGTGCCAGCAGCTTAGAAGAGCCCTACGAGCAGTACTTC. This encodes CASSLEEPYEQYF.

V gene TRBV21-1 combines with J gene TRBJ1-2; no DNA check was done on the table's D call, TRBD1. TRBV21-1 is described as a pseudogene. The CDR3 has 14 amino acids. CDR3 bases: TGTGCCAACAGGGACAGGGAAGGGGACTATGGCTACACCTTC. Translated, it gives CANRDREGDYGYTF.

The gene calls are TRBV27 and TRBJ1-6; D remains unclear. Per the germline V gene, CDR1 is MNHEY and CDR2 is SMNVEV (reference sequence). The length of the CDR3 is 16 residues. Trimming pared 6 bases from V and 2 bases from J, leaving 14 bases between. CDR3 nucleotide sequence: TGTGCCAGCAGCACGATACTCGGCCCCTATAATTCACCCCTCCACTTT. Protein sequence: CASSTILGPYNSPLHF.